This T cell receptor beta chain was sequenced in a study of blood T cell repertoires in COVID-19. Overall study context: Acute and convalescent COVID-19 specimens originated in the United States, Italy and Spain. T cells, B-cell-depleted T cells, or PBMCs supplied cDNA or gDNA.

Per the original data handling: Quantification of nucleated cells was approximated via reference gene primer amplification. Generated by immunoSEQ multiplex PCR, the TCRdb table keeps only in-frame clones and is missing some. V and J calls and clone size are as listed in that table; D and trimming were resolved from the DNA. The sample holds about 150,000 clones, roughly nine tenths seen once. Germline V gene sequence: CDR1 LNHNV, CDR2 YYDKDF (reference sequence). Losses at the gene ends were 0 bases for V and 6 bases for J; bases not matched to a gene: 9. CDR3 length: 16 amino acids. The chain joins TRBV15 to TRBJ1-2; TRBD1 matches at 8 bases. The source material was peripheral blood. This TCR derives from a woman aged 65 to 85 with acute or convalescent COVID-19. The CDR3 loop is CATSRDPTGELDGYTF. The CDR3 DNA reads TGTGCCACCAGCAGAGATCCGACAGGGGAGCTAGATGGCTACACCTTC.